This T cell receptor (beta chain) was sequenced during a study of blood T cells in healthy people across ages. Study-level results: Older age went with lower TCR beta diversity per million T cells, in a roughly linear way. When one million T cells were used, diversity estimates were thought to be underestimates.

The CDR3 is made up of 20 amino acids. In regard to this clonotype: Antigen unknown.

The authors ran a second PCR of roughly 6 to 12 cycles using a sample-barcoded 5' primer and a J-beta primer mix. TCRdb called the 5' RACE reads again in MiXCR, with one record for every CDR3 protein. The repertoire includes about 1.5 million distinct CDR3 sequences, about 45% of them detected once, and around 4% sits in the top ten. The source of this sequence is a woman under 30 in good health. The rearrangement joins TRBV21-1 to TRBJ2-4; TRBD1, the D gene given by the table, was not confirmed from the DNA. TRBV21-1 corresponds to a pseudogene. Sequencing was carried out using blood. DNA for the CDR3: TGTGCCAGCAGCAAAGAATTGGGGACGTTCCCGACGGGAGCCAAAAACATTCGGTACTTC. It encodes CASSKELGTFPTGAKNIRYF.